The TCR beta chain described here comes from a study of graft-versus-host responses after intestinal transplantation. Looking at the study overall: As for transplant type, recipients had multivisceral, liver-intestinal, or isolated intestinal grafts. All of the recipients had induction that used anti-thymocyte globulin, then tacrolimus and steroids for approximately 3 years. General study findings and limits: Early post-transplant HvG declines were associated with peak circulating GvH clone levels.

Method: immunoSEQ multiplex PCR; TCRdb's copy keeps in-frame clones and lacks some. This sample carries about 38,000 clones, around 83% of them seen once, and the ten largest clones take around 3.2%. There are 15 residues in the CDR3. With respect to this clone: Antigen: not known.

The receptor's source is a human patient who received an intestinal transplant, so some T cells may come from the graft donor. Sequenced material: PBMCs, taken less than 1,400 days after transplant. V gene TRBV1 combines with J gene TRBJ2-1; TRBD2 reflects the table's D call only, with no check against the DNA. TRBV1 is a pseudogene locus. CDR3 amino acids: CTSSQLLAGVNEQFF. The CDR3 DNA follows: TGCACCAGCAGCCAATTACTAGCGGGAGTTAATGAGCAGTTCTTC.